One and the same sample provided the 17 T cell receptor beta chains below, sequenced in a study of tumor and adjacent non-tumor tissue in lung cancer. RNA was extracted from bulk tissue without any cell sorting. TCRbeta libraries were built with three rounds of nested PCR, modified from ARM-PCR. TCRdb used MiXCR to reprocess the multiplex PCR reads, holding one entry per CDR3 protein. The profile shows fewer than 85,000 distinct CDR3 sequences, more than 70% of them singletons. Input material: lung tumor tissue. All receptors come from a man aged 55 to 70 with non-small cell lung cancer.

The chain uses TRBV29-1 and TRBJ2-7; D may be TRBD1 or TRBD2 (5 bases each). Looked up from germline, CDR1 is SQVTM and CDR2 is ANQGSEA. V lost 0 bases and J lost 7, with 19 bases in between. This CDR3 has 15 amino acids. CDR3: CSVEDPGPVTGEQYF. CDR3 nucleotide sequence: TGCAGCGTTGAAGATCCGGGACCAGTGACGGGGGAGCAGTACTTC.

This clonotype was seen ten or more times. CDR3: CASTLGGPSNEQYF. As DNA, the CDR3 is TGTGCCAGCACCCTGGGAGGGCCCTCGAACGAGCAGTACTTC. The chain carries TRBV6-5 and TRBJ2-7; TRBD2 aligns across 7 bases. Looked up from germline, CDR1 is MNHEY and CDR2 is SVGAGI. V was pared by 7 bases and J by 5 bases, with 11 bases of the junction left unmatched. The CDR3 has 14 amino acids.

The genes are TRBV7-8 and TRBJ2-3; 7 nucleotides agree with TRBD2. From germline, CDR1 is SGHVS and CDR2 FQNEAQ. This CDR3 region has 17 residues. The J segment lost 4 bases and the V segment lost 0 bases, leaving 10 bases of the junction unmatched. CDR3 coding DNA: TGTGCCAGCAGCTTAGCGCAGGGCGGGAGAGCGGCAGATACGCAGTATTTT. Translating it yields CASSLAQGGRAADTQYF.

On this clonotype itself: A read error may account for a junction end that differs from germline. The chain recombines TRBV6-5 with TRBJ2-7; perhaps D is TRBD1 or TRBD2 (5 bases each). The length of the CDR3 is 15 residues. CDR1 is MNHEY and CDR2 is SVGAGI in the germline V gene. The CDR3 bases are TGTGCTAGCAGTTACGGGGCTGGACATGTTTACGAGCGGTACTTC. This translates into CASSYGAGHVYERYF.

With respect to this clonotype: At one end, the junction sequence differs from germline, possibly due to a read error. J is TRBJ2-1 and V is TRBV6-1; TRBD2 agrees at 12 bases. This CDR3 has 14 amino acids. Germline-derived CDR1 and CDR2 are MNHNS and SASEGT. The CDR3 is CASNRTSGDNEQFF. As DNA, the CDR3 is TGTGCCAGCAACCGGACTAGCGGGGACAATGAACAGTTCTTC.

Concerning this clonotype itself: Being one base from a much bigger clone, this may be a read error. This chain links TRBV28 with TRBJ2-1; TRBD2 matches at 10 bases. The CDR3 totals 14 residues. CDR1 is MDHEN and CDR2 is SYDVKM in the germline V gene. CDR3 loop: CASKQISGRSEHFF. The DNA for the CDR3 is TGTGCCAGCAAGCAGATTAGCGGGAGGAGTGAGCATTTCTTC.

Of note for this clonotype: The junction differs from germline at one of its ends, possibly a read error. The chain is built from TRBV20-1 and TRBJ2-3, with 10 bases aligning to TRBD2. The CDR3 totals 16 residues. Germline V lookup: CDR1 DFQATT, CDR2 SNEGSKA (reference sequence). In DNA, the CDR3 is TGCAGTGCTCAACACCCCACTAGCGGGATCACAGATACACAGTATTTT. Translated: CSAQHPTSGITDTQYF.

This clonotype appeared once. The rearrangement links TRBV5-4 to TRBJ2-3, with a tentative D call TRBD2 (6 bases). The CDR3 is 13 amino acids. Germline V gives CDR1 SGHNT, CDR2 YYREEE (reference sequence). V was clipped by 7 bases and J by 6 bases, with 15 bases between them. In DNA, the CDR3 is TGTGCCAGCGTCAGACTAGTTTCCGATACGCAGTATTTT. Its translation is CASVRLVSDTQYF. The full variable domain, completed using reference TRBV5-4 and TRBJ2-3, is ETGVTQSPTHLIKTRGQQVTLRCSSQSGHNTVSWYQQALGQGPQFIFQYYREEENGRGNFPPRFSGLQFPNYSSELNVNALELDDSALYLCASVRLVSDTQYFGPGTRLTVL.

A word on this clonotype: Germline and junction disagree at one end, which may indicate a read error. The gene calls are TRBV29-1 and TRBJ1-5, with 8 bases that match TRBD1. The CDR3 contains 13 residues. Germline values: CDR1 SQVTM, CDR2 ANQGSEA. In nucleotides, the CDR3 is TGCAGTGTTGGAGACAGGGGCGATCAGCCCCAACATTTT. This codes for CSVGDRGDQPQHF.

The chain links TRBV11-2 to TRBJ2-2, with D unclear. Germline CDR1 and CDR2: SGHAT and FQNNGV. The CDR3 consists of 15 residues. CDR3 residues: CTGSLEVRGTGELFF. The CDR3 nucleotides are TGTACCGGCAGCTTAGAGGTCCGAGGCACCGGGGAGCTGTTTTTT.

This clonotype was seen a handful of times. This may come from a read error, since a much larger clone is one base off. V and J are TRBV10-3 and TRBJ2-1, with 10 bases fitting TRBD2. There are 14 residues in the CDR3. Per germline, CDR1 ENHRY and CDR2 SYGVKD. For the CDR3, the DNA is TGTGCCATCACCGCTAGCGGGAGACACAATGAGCAGCTCTTC. It codes for CAITASGRHNEQLF.

V usage is TRBV20-1 and J usage is TRBJ2-1; 11 bases fit TRBD2. This CDR3 is 16 amino acids long. The V gene's germline CDR1 is DFQATT and CDR2 SNEGSKA (reference sequence). The trim removed 5 bases at V and 8 bases at J, leaving 14 bases unmatched. CDR3 nucleotides: TGCAGTGCTCCGGGACTAGCGGTCCTGGGGTTGGATGAGCAGTTCTTC. This codes for CSAPGLAVLGLDEQFF.

Concerning this clonotype itself: The CDR3 end shows no conserved phenylalanine or tryptophan, and so a read error is likely. The chain carries TRBV6-5 and TRBJ2-2; D is undetermined. Germline values: CDR1 MNHEY, CDR2 SVGAGI. There are 15 residues in the CDR3. The CDR3 region is CASSYSRRVTEELFY. CDR3 DNA sequence: TGTGCCAGCAGTTACTCGAGAAGGGTCACCGAGGAGCTGTTTTAT.

This clonotype was recorded at least ten times. The chain recombines TRBV13 with TRBJ2-5, with a tentative D call TRBD2 (6 bases). Germline V gives CDR1 PRHDT, CDR2 FYEKMQ (reference sequence). This CDR3 is 13 amino acids long. Trimming removed 6 bases at V and 5 bases at J, with 13 bases between. The CDR3 sequence: CASSRRRAETQYF. CDR3 in DNA: TGTGCCAGCAGTCGTCGGAGGGCCGAGACCCAGTACTTC.

There are many counts of this clonotype. The J gene is TRBJ1-1, the V gene TRBV20-1; D unclear. V shed 2 bases and J shed 2 bases, with 15 bases lying between them. The CDR3 runs 15 residues. Germline assignment: CDR1 DFQATT and CDR2 SNEGSKA (reference sequence). CDR3 DNA sequence: TGCAGTGCTAGAAATAATTTCGTGGGAAACACTGAAGCTTTCTTT. Residues: CSARNNFVGNTEAFF.

As concerns this clonotype: Germline and junction disagree at one end, which may indicate a read error. CDR3 loop: CATITIREVYSGAKVLTF. CDR3 sequence (DNA): TGTGCCACCATTACCATAAGGGAGGTGTATTCTGGGGCCAAGGTCCTGACTTTC. The chain employs TRBV6-2 or TRBV6-3 and TRBJ2-6; tentative D call: TRBD2 (6 bases). The CDR3 covers 18 residues. Germline loops: CDR1 MNHEY, CDR2 SVGEGT.

This sequence joins TRBV5-4 and TRBJ2-1, with 8 bases that match TRBD2. From germline, CDR1 is SGHNT and CDR2 YYREEE (reference sequence). The CDR3 length is 15 residues. Trimming removed 4 bases from V and 5 bases from J; junction bases left unmatched: 8. CDR3 sequence: CASSRLARGHNEQFF. In DNA, the CDR3 is TGTGCCAGCAGCCGACTAGCGAGAGGGCACAATGAGCAGTTCTTC.